Below, 17 T cell receptor beta chains from the same sample are listed, as sequenced in a study of T cell responses to AZD1222 COVID-19 vaccine. Here immunoSEQ multiplex PCR was the method, and the copy in TCRdb shows in-frame clones only, minus some. In the table there are 100,000 to 140,000 clones, about 93% of which are singletons. This material consisted of peripheral blood, taken 28 days after the second AZD1222 dose. The receptors here all came from an adult who received the AZD1222 COVID-19 vaccine.

Of note for this clone: An end of the junction does not agree with germline; a read error may underlie this. The V and J genes are TRBV19 and TRBJ1-5; possibly TRBD1 for D (6 bases). The germline CDR1 and CDR2 sequences are LNHDA and SQIVND (reference sequence). The CDR3 runs 12 residues. The CDR3 region is CASTGGNEPQHF. The CDR3 DNA follows: TGTGCCAGTACTGGGGGCAATGAGCCCCAGCATTTT.

The chain combines TRBV11-2 with TRBJ1-4; a possible D gene is TRBD1 (6 bases). V gave up 5 bases and J gave up 0 bases, with 10 bases separating them. In germline, CDR1 is SGHAT, CDR2 FQNNGV. This CDR3 is built from 15 residues. In DNA form, the CDR3 reads TGTGCCAGCAGCCAAAGGACAGCAACTAATGAAAAACTGTTTTTT. Translated, it gives CASSQRTATNEKLFF. Full variable domain (outside the CDR3, taken from reference TRBV11-2 and TRBJ1-4): EAGVAQSPRYKIIEKRQSVAFWCNPISGHATLYWYQQILGQGPKLLIQFQNNGVVDDSQLPKDRFSAERLKGVDSTLKIQPAKLEDSAVYLCASSQRTATNEKLFFGSGTQLSVL.

The genes are TRBV6-2 or TRBV6-3 and TRBJ2-3; 9 positions agree with TRBD2. Trimming took 2 bases from V and 0 from J; bases not matched to a gene: 6. The CDR3 runs to 17 residues. CDR1 and CDR2 from the germline V gene are MNHEY and SVGEGT. DNA for the CDR3: TGTGCCAGCAGTTACCTAAGCGGGACTAGCAGCACAGATACGCAGTATTTT. Translating gives CASSYLSGTSSTDTQYF.

The chain joins TRBV4-1 to TRBJ1-1; possible D gene TRBD1, 5 bases. Trimming shortened V by 0 bases and J by 1 base, and 18 bases separated the two germline ends. The CDR3 consists of 18 residues. The V gene's germline CDR1 is MGHRA and CDR2 YSYEKL. The CDR3 sequence: CASSQDPKGLLKNTEAFF. DNA for the CDR3: TGCGCCAGCAGCCAAGATCCAAAGGGACTATTGAAGAACACTGAAGCTTTCTTT.

The chain combines TRBV7-9 with TRBJ2-7; D is unresolved. The germline V and J ends were trimmed by 5 bases and 6 bases, with 8 bases remaining between them. Germline CDR1 is SEHNR and CDR2 is FQNEAQ (reference sequence). The CDR3 totals 11 residues. The CDR3 DNA reads as TGTGCCAGCAGCCCCGCCACCGAGCAGTACTTC. It encodes CASSPATEQYF.

J is TRBJ2-7 and V is TRBV30; 7 nucleotides line up with TRBD1. CDR3 length: 14 residues. Germline V CDR1 and CDR2: GTSNPN, SVGIG (reference sequence). Germline trimming cut 2 bases from V and 1 base from J; bases unmatched to any gene: 5. In nucleotides, the CDR3 is TGTGCCTGGAGTAGGGACAGTTTTTCCTACGAGCAGTACTTC. As protein: CAWSRDSFSYEQYF.

V gene TRBV6-5 combines with J gene TRBJ2-7; no clear D. V was cut by 0 bases and J by 3 bases, with 15 bases left in between. Germline V gene lookup returns CDR1 MNHEY and CDR2 SVGAGI. The CDR3 sequence is 16 residues long. CDR3 protein: CASSYSSPGINYEQYF. In DNA, the CDR3 is TGTGCCAGCAGTTACTCGTCTCCGGGCATAAACTACGAGCAGTACTTC.

This clone appeared a few times. V is TRBV19 and J is TRBJ1-1; D is unclear. The CDR3 runs 13 residues. The V gene lost 7 bases and the J gene lost 2 bases, with 11 bases spanning the gap. The V gene's germline CDR1 is LNHDA and CDR2 SQIVND (reference sequence). CDR3 sequence: CASITAANTEAFF. Written as DNA, the CDR3 is TGTGCCAGTATAACAGCAGCCAACACTGAAGCTTTCTTT.

The chain combines TRBV2 with TRBJ2-5, with a weak D call TRBD2 (6 bases). CDR3 length: 13 amino acids. The germline CDR1 and CDR2 sequences are SNHLY and FYNNEI. V was shortened by 7 bases and J by 3 bases, with 12 bases between the two germline ends. CDR3 in DNA: TGTGCCAGCACGGTACTAGCCGAAGAGACCCAGTACTTC. Translating it yields CASTVLAEETQYF.

This clone was recorded only once. The chain employs TRBV5-4 and TRBJ2-5; 11 bases map to TRBD2. The CDR3 consists of 16 residues. The J segment lost 1 base and the V segment lost 0 bases, leaving 2 bases of the junction unmatched. Germline V gene data show CDR1 as SGHNT and CDR2 as YYREEE (reference sequence). The CDR3 nucleotides read TGTGCCAGCAGCTTGGGACTAGCGGGGACCCAAGAGACCCAGTACTTC. It translates to CASSLGLAGTQETQYF.

The chain couples TRBV6-2 or TRBV6-3 to TRBJ1-5; no firm D call. The CDR3 is made up of 15 amino acids. Germline V gene lookup returns CDR1 MNHEY and CDR2 SVGEGT. V lost 0 bases to trimming and J lost 7 bases, with 13 bases between them. DNA for the CDR3: TGTGCCAGCAGTTACTCCTTGGGGAGAGGGCAGCCCCAGCATTTT. This translates into CASSYSLGRGQPQHF.

The rearrangement links TRBV18 to TRBJ1-6; TRBD1 matches at 10 bases. The CDR3 extends over 18 amino acids. The germline gives CDR1 KGHSH, CDR2 LQKENI. V trimming: 3 bases; J trimming: 5 bases; junction bases outside the gene matches: 10. The CDR3 reads CASSPIPGQGNDNSPLHF. The CDR3 DNA reads TGTGCCAGCTCACCGATCCCGGGACAGGGGAACGATAATTCACCCCTCCACTTT.

The gene calls are TRBV7-2 and TRBJ2-5, with 11 nucleotides matching TRBD2. Germline assignment: CDR1 SGHTA and CDR2 FQGNSA. The CDR3 runs 17 residues. Trimming took 5 bases from V and 5 from J; bases not matched to a gene: 13. The CDR3 sequence: CASSVGVSGGAHETQYF. DNA for the CDR3: TGTGCCAGCAGCGTAGGTGTTAGCGGGGGGGCCCATGAGACCCAGTACTTC.

The chain has TRBV3-1 (or the pseudogene TRBV3-2) and TRBJ2-3; 8 nucleotides align to TRBD2. In germline, CDR1 is LGHDT, CDR2 YNNKEL (reference sequence). The CDR3 contains 16 residues. The V and J ends lost 1 base and 0 bases, in that order; junction bases with no gene match: 3. The CDR3 protein is CASSQGLAGSTDTQYF. Written as DNA, the CDR3 is TGTGCCAGCAGCCAAGGTCTAGCGGGTAGCACAGATACGCAGTATTTT.

V is TRBV19 and J is TRBJ2-3; D call uncertain. CDR3 size: 15 residues. Germline CDR1 is LNHDA and CDR2 is SQIVND (reference sequence). Trimming left V 5 bases short and J 4 bases short, with 16 bases between. The CDR3 loop reads CASSSTTALSDTQYF. The CDR3 region has the DNA TGTGCCAGTAGTTCAACCACCGCGCTCTCAGATACGCAGTATTTT. The full variable domain, in which reference TRBV19 and TRBJ2-3 provide the parts outside the CDR3, is DGGITQSPKYLFRKEGQNVTLSCEQNLNHDAMYWYRQDPGQGLRLIYYSQIVNDFQKGDIAEGYSVSREKKESFPLTVTSAQKNPTAFYLCASSSTTALSDTQYFGPGTRLTVL.

The chain has TRBV4-3 and TRBJ2-1, with D tentatively TRBD2 (5 bases). Trimming took off 0 bases at V and 0 bases at J, with 12 bases between the two ends. This CDR3 contains 17 residues. The germline CDR1 and CDR2 sequences are LGHNA and YSLEER. Here the CDR3 reads CASSQDHPAASYNEQFF. In DNA form, the CDR3 reads TGCGCCAGCAGCCAAGATCATCCAGCGGCCTCCTACAATGAGCAGTTCTTC.

This chain connects TRBV9 to TRBJ1-2, with D perhaps TRBD1 (6 bases). The V end was cut by 3 bases, the J end by 4 bases, with 13 bases between. The length of the CDR3 is 14 residues. CDR1 is SGDLS, CDR2 YYNGEE, per germline. CDR3 sequence (DNA): TGTGCCAGCAGCGGGCAGGGGAGTGGCTATGGCTACACCTTC. Translating it yields CASSGQGSGYGYTF.